This TCR beta chain appears in the sequencing data of a study of long-term antiretroviral therapy in people with HIV. Study results and limitations: Documentation of ART adherence, viral resistance or therapy changes was absent. Clones that expanded before ART (that is, prior to treatment) dominated the repertoire at all time points.

As for this clone: The antigen is unknown.

Running of the v3.0 immunoSEQ assay took place at survey level. Measured with immunoSEQ multiplex PCR; TCRdb has only the in-frame clones, and not every one. Of about 48,000 clones in the sample, around 80% are singletons; the top ten hold roughly 3.2%. Ahead of DNA extraction, samples held roughly 0.9-10 million cryopreserved PBMC each. The CDR3 is 15 residues long. V lost 10 bases, J lost 7 bases, and 22 bases lay in between. Germline assignment: CDR1 MDHEN and CDR2 SYDVKM. This sequence was found in a woman between 18 and 30 years old with HIV. Sequencing was performed on unsorted PBMCs, taken 0.8 years after starting antiretroviral therapy. The rearrangement links TRBV28 to TRBJ2-2; unclear D gene. CDR3 sequence: CAIRSRTIRNGELFF. For the CDR3, the DNA is TGTGCCATCCGAAGTCGCACGATAAGGAACGGGGAGCTGTTTTTT.